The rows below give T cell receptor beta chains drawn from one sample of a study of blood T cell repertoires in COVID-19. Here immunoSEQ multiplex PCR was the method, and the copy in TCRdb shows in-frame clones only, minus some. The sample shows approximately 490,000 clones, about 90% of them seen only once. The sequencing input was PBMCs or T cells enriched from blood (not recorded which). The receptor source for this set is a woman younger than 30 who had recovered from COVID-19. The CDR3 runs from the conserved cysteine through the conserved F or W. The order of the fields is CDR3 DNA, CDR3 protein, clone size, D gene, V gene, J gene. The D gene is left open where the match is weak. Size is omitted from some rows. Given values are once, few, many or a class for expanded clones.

TGTGCCACCACTCTACAAGGAGACTACACCTTC	CATTLQGDYTF	NA	NA	TRBV6-6	TRBJ1-2
TGTGCCAGTAGTATCGGTCCGGGGAAGTATGGCTACACCTTC	CASSIGPGKYGYTF	once	NA	TRBV19	TRBJ1-2
TGTGCCACCAGTGTAGGGAGCGCAGAGACCCAGTACTTC	CATSVGSAETQYF	NA	NA	TRBV24-1	TRBJ2-5
TGTGCCAGCAGGGAGGGAAATGAGCAGTTCTTC	CASREGNEQFF	NA	NA	TRBV27	TRBJ2-1
TGTGCCAGCAGTTCCCCCGTTGAGACAGGGGCCGCCCCTCGAGAAAACACTGAAGCTTTCTTT	CASSSPVETGAAPRENTEAFF	NA	TRBD1	TRBV28	TRBJ1-1
TGTGCCAGCACTATTCGACTAGCAGTCAACAATGAGCAGTTCTTC	CASTIRLAVNNEQFF	NA	TRBD2	TRBV2	TRBJ2-1
TGTGCCTTCGACACAGGGGTGCATGGTGAAAAACTGTTTTTT	CAFDTGVHGEKLFF	NA	TRBD1	TRBV30	TRBJ1-4
TGTGCCAGCAGCTTACAGGGGGCGTCGGAGAACACTGAAGCTTTCTTT	CASSLQGASENTEAFF	NA	TRBD1	TRBV11-2	TRBJ1-1
TGTGCCAGCAGCTTCGGGGGGTCCTGGGGAGATACGCAGTATTTT	CASSFGGSWGDTQYF	NA	TRBD2	TRBV5-4	TRBJ2-3
TGTGCCAGTAGTCGGGGACTAGCCATCAATGAGCAGTTCTTC	CASSRGLAINEQFF	once	TRBD2	TRBV19	TRBJ2-1
TGCGCCAGCAGCTGGAGCGGGGGGCGGGAGGAGACCCAGTACTTC	CASSWSGGREETQYF	NA	TRBD2	TRBV4-1	TRBJ2-5
TGTGCCAGCAGCAGAGGAACAGGGGGCGACGCTGAAGCTTTCTTT	CASSRGTGGDAEAFF	NA	TRBD1	TRBV5-4	TRBJ1-1
TGTGCCAGCAGGGGGACAGGGGAGGACTATGGCTACACCTTC	CASRGTGEDYGYTF	NA	TRBD1	TRBV2	TRBJ1-2
TGTGCCAGCAGCCCGGACAGGGCGAGTTCACCCCTCCACTTT	CASSPDRASSPLHF	NA	TRBD1	TRBV9	TRBJ1-6
TGTGCCAGCTGGACAGGGTTTAGCTATGGCTACACCTTC	CASWTGFSYGYTF	few	TRBD1	TRBV19	TRBJ1-2
TGTGCCAGCAGCACTCAGGGAAAAGAGACCCAGTACTTC	CASSTQGKETQYF	NA	NA	TRBV5-4	TRBJ2-5
TGTGCCAGTAGTATACCCAGGACAGTAAGACCCAATTCACCCCTCCACTTT	CASSIPRTVRPNSPLHF	NA	NA	TRBV19	TRBJ1-6
TGTGCCTGGAGTGTAGGGGGACAGTGGGGTGATACGCAGTATTTT	CAWSVGGQWGDTQYF	NA	TRBD1	TRBV30	TRBJ2-3
TGTGCCAGTTCACAGGGGAAAGCGGAAGCTTTCTTT	CASSQGKAEAFF	NA	TRBD1	TRBV19	TRBJ1-1
TGTGCCAGCAGCGGGGGAGCGGGCGAGGGGTACGAGCAGTACTTC	CASSGGAGEGYEQYF	once	NA	TRBV2	TRBJ2-7
TGTGCCAGCAGCCTACAGGGTATGGGGGGCTACACCTTC	CASSLQGMGGYTF	NA	NA	TRBV3-1/TRBV3-2	TRBJ1-2
TGTGCCATCATGGGGGACTTACAAGAGACCCAGTACTTC	CAIMGDLQETQYF	NA	NA	TRBV10-3	TRBJ2-5
TGCGCCAGCAGTGAGCTGAGGGGGTCACCCCTCCACTTT	CASSELRGSPLHF	NA	NA	TRBV10-1	TRBJ1-6
TGTGCCTGGAGTGTAGGGTGGGACAGCGCTGAAGCTTTCTTT	CAWSVGWDSAEAFF	NA	TRBD1	TRBV30	TRBJ1-1
TGTGCCAGCAGCTTGACGACAGGCTCCTACGAGCAGTACTTC	CASSLTTGSYEQYF	NA	NA	TRBV7-2	TRBJ2-7
TGTGCCAGCAGTTTAAGGGAGGGTACTGAAGCTTTCTTT	CASSLREGTEAFF	NA	NA	TRBV12-3/TRBV12-4	TRBJ1-1
TGTGCCAGCTCACCTTTCTATCATGGTGAAAAACTGTTTTTT	CASSPFYHGEKLFF	NA	NA	TRBV18	TRBJ1-4
TGTGCCAGCTCTCCCCGAGAAGTCAACTATGGCTACACCTTC	CASSPREVNYGYTF	NA	NA	TRBV18	TRBJ1-2
TGTGCCAGCAGTTATTCGGCTAGCGGGGGCAATGAGCAGTTCTTC	CASSYSASGGNEQFF	NA	TRBD2	TRBV6-6	TRBJ2-1
TGCGCCAGCAGCCCCCGGGCGGACAGGGCAGGGGGCTACACCTTC	CASSPRADRAGGYTF	NA	TRBD1	TRBV5-1	TRBJ1-2
TGTGCCACCAGTGATCCGACAGGGGGTAATGAAAAACTGTTTTTT	CATSDPTGGNEKLFF	NA	TRBD1	TRBV24-1	TRBJ1-4
TGTGCCAGCGGTTATTCCGGGACTAGCGGGGGGTTAACAGATACGCAGTATTTT	CASGYSGTSGGLTDTQYF	once	TRBD2	TRBV28	TRBJ2-3
TGTGCCAGCAGAACTGGACAGGTTAACTATGGCTACACCTTC	CASRTGQVNYGYTF	NA	TRBD1	TRBV2	TRBJ1-2
TGTGCCAGCAGTTTCCGACAGGGTCTCTCTGGAAACACCATATATTTT	CASSFRQGLSGNTIYF	NA	TRBD1	TRBV28	TRBJ1-3
TGCGCCAGCAGCTTATTACAGGGGGCTGAGGGAGAGACCCAGTACTTC	CASSLLQGAEGETQYF	NA	TRBD1	TRBV5-1	TRBJ2-5
TGTGCCAGCAGCTCCCGACAGGCTCCTTATGGCTACACCTTC	CASSSRQAPYGYTF	few	NA	TRBV7-8	TRBJ1-2
TGTGCCAGCAGCCCGAGCTTACTAGCGGGGGCCCAGAACACGCAGTATTTT	CASSPSLLAGAQNTQYF	NA	TRBD2	TRBV11-2	TRBJ2-3
TGTGCCAGCAGCTTAATTTCATACAGGGTAACAGATACGCAGTATTTT	CASSLISYRVTDTQYF	NA	NA	TRBV7-2	TRBJ2-3
TGCGCCAGCAGCTTGGAGGGACTAGCGGGGGACGGGGAGCTGTTTTTT	CASSLEGLAGDGELFF	NA	TRBD2	TRBV5-1	TRBJ2-2
TGTGCCAGCAGCCCGGGGGTGTTCACTGAAGCTTTCTTT	CASSPGVFTEAFF	once	NA	TRBV11-2	TRBJ1-1
TGCGCCAGCAGCCATCTCCTGGGGGGGGGCAATGGCTACACCTTC	CASSHLLGGGNGYTF	NA	NA	TRBV4-1	TRBJ1-2
TGTGCCACTACGTGGGGGGGTAACTATGGCTACACCTTC	CATTWGGNYGYTF	once	NA	TRBV5-8	TRBJ1-2
TGTGCCAGAAGCCCTAGGGACGGGACACCTAAGAATCAGCCCCAGCATTTT	CARSPRDGTPKNQPQHF	NA	NA	TRBV5-3	TRBJ1-5
TGTGCCAGCAGTTTATTCTCAGGGGGTGACTACGAGCAGTACTTC	CASSLFSGGDYEQYF	NA	TRBD1	TRBV27	TRBJ2-7
TGTGCCAGCAGCAAAGCTATTGGGGACAGGGAAGTCATTCGTATTACGAACAATGAGCAGTTCTTC	CASSKAIGDREVIRITNNEQFF	NA	NA	TRBV21-1	TRBJ2-1
TGTGCTAGTGGTTTGTCCCATGGGACTAGCTACCAAGAGACCCAGTACTTC	CASGLSHGTSYQETQYF	NA	TRBD2	TRBV12-5	TRBJ2-5
TGTGCCAGTAGTCCCCGGGGGGTCATGAACACTGAAGCTTTCTTT	CASSPRGVMNTEAFF	NA	NA	TRBV19	TRBJ1-1
TGCGCCAGCAGCCCAGATAGGGAACCGGGACAGGACTACGAGCAGTACTTC	CASSPDREPGQDYEQYF	NA	TRBD1	TRBV5-1	TRBJ2-7
TGTGCCAGCAGCGTAGACAGCGGGGGGCTCACAGATACGCAGTATTTT	CASSVDSGGLTDTQYF	NA	TRBD2	TRBV9	TRBJ2-3
TGTGCCAGCAGGGAGTTAACCGCCTTGAACACTGAAGCTTTCTTT	CASRELTALNTEAFF	NA	NA	TRBV7-9	TRBJ1-1
TGTGCCAGCAGCCAAGATAGGGGTGACCAGTACTTC	CASSQDRGDQYF	NA	NA	TRBV14	TRBJ2-5
TGTGCCAGCAGTAAAGGCCAGGCGGACATAAAGGCTTTCTTT	CASSKGQADIKAFF	NA	NA	TRBV5-8	TRBJ1-1